The 30 T cell receptor beta chains in this list originate from one sample, sequenced in a study of CXCR3-negative and CXCR3-positive naive CD8 T cells. Overall study results and limits: Hydrophobicity was higher for TRB CDR3s found in CXCR3-positive naive cells than in CXCR3-negative naive cells.

Carrying UMI labels, the TRB cDNA libraries were prepared through 5' RACE. No DNA is given; TCRdb re-called the 5' RACE reads and lists each CDR3 protein once. Here the sample table reports over 70,000 distinct CDR3 sequences. Their specific antigens are unknown. The sample consisted of naive CXCR3+ CD8+ T cells from blood. Sample subset: CD45RO-CCR7+CD27+CD95- naive CD8+ T cells expressing CXCR3 (TNR3+). The source of these receptors is a human donor in good health. Some clones in this sample may be carry-over from other donors' samples.

The CDR3 sequence: CAISEGLAGERETQYF. This chain connects TRBV10-3 to TRBJ2-5; no DNA is available, so the TRBD2 call from TCRdb remains unchecked. This CDR3 spans 16 amino acids. In germline, CDR1 is ENHRY, CDR2 SYGVKD.

V gene TRBV4-2 combines with J gene TRBJ2-7; as DNA is missing, the TRBD2 call by TCRdb cannot be tested. The germline CDR1 and CDR2 sequences are LGHNA and YNFKEQ. This CDR3 has 16 amino acids. The CDR3 loop is CASSQASGGALNEQYF.

The CDR3 here is CSARDLGVKSEAFF. The chain joins TRBV20-1 to TRBJ1-1; TCRdb outputs TRBD1, but without DNA this stays unchecked. The length of the CDR3 is 14 residues. Germline CDR1 is DFQATT and CDR2 is SNEGSKA (reference sequence).

CDR3 loop: CASSEEEHISGNEQFF. This sequence joins TRBV25-1 and TRBJ2-1. This CDR3 region has 16 residues. Germline CDR1 is MGHDK and CDR2 is SYGVNS.

This chain uses TRBV25-1 with TRBJ2-2; TCRdb calls TRBD1, which cannot be checked without DNA. The germline CDR1 and CDR2 sequences are MGHDK and SYGVNS. The CDR3 contains 15 residues. CDR3 region: CASSVVRQGTGELFF.

The chain uses TRBV7-9 and TRBJ1-1; TCRdb gives TRBD1 as the D gene, but with no DNA this cannot be confirmed. The CDR3 loop spans 13 amino acids. Germline V gives CDR1 SEHNR, CDR2 FQNEAQ (reference sequence). CDR3 amino acids: CASSLGQGAQAFF.

The chain has TRBV6-5 and TRBJ2-2; TCRdb proposes TRBD1, but this gene call is untestable without DNA. Per germline, CDR1 MNHEY and CDR2 SVGAGI. CDR3 length: 17 residues. CDR3 residues: CASSYSRAGGDFGELFF.

V gene TRBV14 combines with J gene TRBJ2-7. Germline-derived CDR1 and CDR2 are SGHDN and FVKESK. This CDR3 has 15 residues. CDR3: CASSPRKLGRGEQYF.

The chain joins TRBV7-9 to TRBJ1-2; TCRdb calls TRBD1, which cannot be checked without DNA. CDR1 SEHNR and CDR2 FQNEAQ come from the germline V gene (reference sequence). The CDR3 covers 13 residues. The CDR3 sequence: CASTAGSGLGYTF.

This chain links TRBV7-8 with TRBJ2-1; the TCRdb call, TRBD2, lacks DNA for checking. CDR1 is SGHVS and CDR2 is FQNEAQ in the germline V gene. This CDR3 comprises 14 residues. The CDR3 region is CASSLLVGDNEQFF.

This chain uses TRBV7-3 with TRBJ2-1; there is no DNA to check the TCRdb D call of TRBD1. The CDR3 loop spans 16 amino acids. From germline, CDR1 is SGHTA and CDR2 FQGTGA. The CDR3: CASSPTGARSYNEQFF.

The chain couples TRBV15 to TRBJ1-1; TCRdb reports TRBD1, a call that lacks DNA to check it against. Germline CDR1 reads LNHNV; CDR2 reads YYDKDF (reference sequence). The CDR3 consists of 13 residues. The CDR3: CATSPPGNTEAFF.

The chain recombines TRBV18 with TRBJ2-7. Germline V CDR1 and CDR2: KGHSH, LQKENI. The CDR3 covers 15 residues. The CDR3 sequence is CASSPVTGASYEQYF.

The rearrangement links TRBV20-1 to TRBJ2-7; the TRBD2 assignment by TCRdb is unverifiable without DNA. The CDR3 sequence is 14 residues long. In germline, CDR1 is DFQATT, CDR2 SNEGSKA (reference sequence). This chain's CDR3 is CSAKPGLDVYEQYF.

This chain uses TRBV6-5 with TRBJ1-5. Germline CDR1 and CDR2: MNHEY and SVGAGI. This CDR3 has 14 residues. CDR3 residues: CASSYSWGNQPQHF.

The chain is built from TRBV28 and TRBJ2-7; the TRBD2 assignment by TCRdb is unverifiable without DNA. The CDR3 has 16 amino acids. Germline V gives CDR1 MDHEN, CDR2 SYDVKM. The CDR3 sequence: CASSSSTSGLAYEQYF.

CDR3 residues: CAISTGYQETQYF. V and J are TRBV28 and TRBJ2-5; checking the TCRdb D call of TRBD1 is not possible without DNA. Germline CDR1 and CDR2: MDHEN and SYDVKM. This CDR3 region has 13 residues.

The V and J genes are TRBV29-1 and TRBJ2-1; there is no DNA to check the TCRdb D call of TRBD1. The CDR3 spans 15 residues. From germline, CDR1 is SQVTM and CDR2 ANQGSEA. Here the CDR3 reads CSVEGGQEGYNEQFF.

The V call is TRBV7-9, the J call TRBJ2-5; TCRdb's D gene call, TRBD2, goes unchecked for lack of DNA. CDR1 is SEHNR, CDR2 FQNEAQ, per germline (reference sequence). The length of the CDR3 is 14 residues. The chain's CDR3 is CASSAAGLEETQYF. The full variable domain, with the rest looked up from reference TRBV7-9 and TRBJ2-5, is DTGVSQNPRHKITKRGQNVTFRCDPISEHNRLYWYRQTLGQGPEFLTYFQNEAQLEKSRLLSDRFSAERPKGSFSTLEIQRTEQGDSAMYLCASSAAGLEETQYFGPGTRLLVL.

The V call is TRBV28, the J call TRBJ2-3; the TCRdb D gene call, TRBD1, has no DNA to confirm it. Germline CDR1 is MDHEN and CDR2 is SYDVKM. The CDR3 has 16 amino acids. The CDR3 here is CASSLNGAWGTDTQYF.

The rearrangement uses TRBV12-3 or TRBV12-4 and TRBJ2-3; absent DNA, TCRdb's TRBD2 call cannot be checked. The CDR3 totals 14 residues. The CDR3 sequence: CASSPEGRTDTQYF.

The CDR3 is CASSVSPTGDGYTF. The chain links TRBV11-2 to TRBJ1-2; no DNA is available, so the TRBD1 call from TCRdb remains unchecked. The CDR3 length is 14 residues. Germline lookup yields CDR1 SGHAT and CDR2 FQNNGV.

The V call is TRBV30, the J call TRBJ2-5; there is no DNA to check the TCRdb D call of TRBD2. The CDR3 covers 13 residues. Looked up from germline, CDR1 is GTSNPN and CDR2 is SVGIG (reference sequence). The chain's CDR3 is CACNSGSGETQYF.

V usage is TRBV12-3 or TRBV12-4 and J usage is TRBJ1-2. The CDR3 runs 13 residues. The CDR3 protein is CASSSSANYGYTF.

J is TRBJ2-1 and V is TRBV20-1; the D gene TCRdb calls, TRBD2, cannot be checked with no DNA. The CDR3 consists of 17 residues. Germline CDR1 DFQATT, CDR2 SNEGSKA (reference sequence). CDR3 in amino acids: CSARDGDGLAKYNEQFF.

The rearrangement joins TRBV5-1 to TRBJ2-1; the D call of TRBD2 rests on TCRdb alone, since no DNA is present to check it. The CDR3 has 16 amino acids. Germline lookup yields CDR1 SGHRS and CDR2 YFSETQ. CDR3 amino acids: CASSLRSGRAVDEQFF.

This sequence joins TRBV7-9 and TRBJ2-1; the D call of TRBD1 rests on TCRdb alone, since no DNA is present to check it. The germline V gene encodes CDR1 SEHNR and CDR2 FQNEAQ (reference sequence). The CDR3 has 19 residues. The CDR3 is CASSHKPGQGAPNYNEQFF.

V usage is TRBV7-2 and J usage is TRBJ2-1. Germline V gene sequence: CDR1 SGHTA, CDR2 FQGNSA. This CDR3 is 14 amino acids long. The chain's CDR3 is CASSPLGPHNEQFF.

The genes are TRBV5-5 and TRBJ2-7; TCRdb's D gene call, TRBD1, goes unchecked for lack of DNA. The V gene's germline CDR1 is SGHKS and CDR2 YYEKEE (reference sequence). The CDR3 loop spans 14 amino acids. CDR3 in amino acids: CASSLYGGVDEQYF.

The chain employs TRBV14 and TRBJ2-7. From germline, CDR1 is SGHDN and CDR2 FVKESK. The CDR3 sequence is 12 residues long. The CDR3 loop reads CASSLIGLEQYF.